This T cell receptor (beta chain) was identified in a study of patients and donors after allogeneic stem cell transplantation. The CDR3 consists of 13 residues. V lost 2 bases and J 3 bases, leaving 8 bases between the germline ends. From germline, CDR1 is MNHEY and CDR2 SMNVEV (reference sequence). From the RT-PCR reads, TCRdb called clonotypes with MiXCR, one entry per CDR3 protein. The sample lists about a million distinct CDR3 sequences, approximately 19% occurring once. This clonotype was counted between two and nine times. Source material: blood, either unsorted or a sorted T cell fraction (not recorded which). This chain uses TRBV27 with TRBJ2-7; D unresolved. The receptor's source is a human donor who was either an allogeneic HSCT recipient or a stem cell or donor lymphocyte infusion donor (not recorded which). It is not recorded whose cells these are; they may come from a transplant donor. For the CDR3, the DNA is TGTGCCAGCAGTTTAGATATAAACTACGAGCAGTACTTC. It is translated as CASSLDINYEQYF.